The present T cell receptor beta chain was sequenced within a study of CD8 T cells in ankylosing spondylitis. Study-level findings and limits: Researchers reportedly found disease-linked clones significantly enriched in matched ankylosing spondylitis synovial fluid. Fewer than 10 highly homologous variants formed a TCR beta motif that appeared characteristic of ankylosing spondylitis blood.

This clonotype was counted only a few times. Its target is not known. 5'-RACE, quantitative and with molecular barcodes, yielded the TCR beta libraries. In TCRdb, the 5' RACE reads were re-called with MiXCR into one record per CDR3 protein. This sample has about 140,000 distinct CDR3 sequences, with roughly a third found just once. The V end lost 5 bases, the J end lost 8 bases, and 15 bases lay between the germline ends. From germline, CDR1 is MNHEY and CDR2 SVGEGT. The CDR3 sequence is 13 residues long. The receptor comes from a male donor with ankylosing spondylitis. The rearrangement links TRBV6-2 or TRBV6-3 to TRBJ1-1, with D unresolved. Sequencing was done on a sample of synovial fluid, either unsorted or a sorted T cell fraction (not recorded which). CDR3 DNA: TGTGCCAGCAGTGGCGCCACCCAAGGGGAAGCTTTCTTT. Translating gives CASSGATQGEAFF.